This TCR beta chain appears in the sequencing data of a study of blood T cell repertoires in COVID-19. In the study overall: Acute-phase and convalescent COVID-19 samples originated in the United States, Italy and Spain.

TCRdb's copy holds only in-frame clones and misses some; the assay was immunoSEQ multiplex PCR. The table records approximately 210,000 clones, 85% to 95% of them present only once. This clone was seen just once. This clonotype was sampled from a man aged 25 to 40 with COVID-19, enrolled during active disease. The sample taken for sequencing was peripheral blood.

The CDR3 coding sequence is TGCAGCGCCAGGACTAGCGGGGGGAATGAGCAGTTCTTC. It yields the protein CSARTSGGNEQFF. The V gene is TRBV29-1, the J gene TRBJ2-1; TRBD2 matches 14 bases. J was trimmed by 7 bases and V by 7 bases; bases with no gene match: 3. The germline V gene encodes CDR1 SQVTM and CDR2 ANQGSEA. This CDR3 has 13 amino acids.